Below are 32 T cell receptor beta chains sequenced from a single sample in a study of blood T cell repertoires in COVID-19. The table came from immunoSEQ multiplex PCR; TCRdb's copy has only in-frame clones and leaves some out. The sample records under 250,000 clones, around 92% being singletons. The sample consisted of PBMCs or T cells enriched from blood (not recorded which). These receptors came from a woman between 25 and 40 years old with acute COVID-19.

The J gene is TRBJ1-2, the V gene TRBV25-1, with D tentatively TRBD1 (6 bases). V lost 7 bases and J lost 3, with 12 bases in between. Germline V gene lookup returns CDR1 MGHDK and CDR2 SYGVNS. This CDR3 has 13 residues. The CDR3 bases are TGTGCCAGCACGGGGGGCGTGTACTATGGCTACACCTTC. This sequence encodes CASTGGVYYGYTF.

The chain combines TRBV4-1 with TRBJ1-4; maybe TRBD1 (6 bases). CDR1 and CDR2 (germline): MGHRA, YSYEKL. This CDR3 comprises 16 residues. Deletions cut 1 base from V and 7 bases from J, with 16 bases between. The CDR3 DNA is TGCGCCAGCAGCCAAGCTCAGGGGTTGGGGAGTGAAAAACTGTTTTTT. It translates to CASSQAQGLGSEKLFF.

The CDR3 sequence is CASSFLQGGYGYTF. The CDR3 nucleotides are TGTGCCAGCAGTTTCTTACAGGGCGGCTATGGCTACACCTTC. This chain connects TRBV28 to TRBJ1-2; tentative D call: TRBD1 (6 bases). Between the trimmed V and J ends, which lost 3 bases and 4 bases, there was a span of 12 bases. In germline, CDR1 is MDHEN, CDR2 SYDVKM. CDR3 length: 14 residues.

The genes are TRBV25-1 and TRBJ2-7, with TRBD1 as a possible D gene (5 bases). From germline, CDR1 is MGHDK and CDR2 SYGVNS. The ends were cut back, 4 bases at V and 6 bases at J, with 10 bases in the middle. The CDR3 is 12 amino acids. CDR3 region: CASSGQMSEQYF. CDR3 DNA sequence: TGTGCCAGCAGTGGACAGATGAGCGAGCAGTACTTC.

The chain couples TRBV7-8 to TRBJ1-2, with D tentatively TRBD1 (5 bases). Trimming took 3 bases from V and 4 from J, leaving 18 bases between them. The germline gives CDR1 SGHVS, CDR2 FQNEAQ. The CDR3 covers 16 residues. CDR3 amino acids: CASSFLPGPAGYGYTF. The CDR3 DNA sequence: TGTGCCAGCAGCTTCCTCCCAGGGCCGGCCGGCTATGGCTACACCTTC.

This sequence joins TRBV9 and TRBJ1-3; D is unresolved. CDR3 length: 15 amino acids. The V end was cut by 0 bases, the J end by 2 bases, with 9 bases between. Per germline, CDR1 SGDLS and CDR2 YYNGEE. The CDR3 reads CASSVGEVTGNTIYF. DNA of the CDR3: TGTGCCAGCAGCGTAGGGGAGGTCACTGGAAACACCATATATTTT.

V and J are TRBV19 and TRBJ1-5, with TRBD1 matching over 7 bases. This CDR3 has 14 amino acids. The V gene's germline CDR1 is LNHDA and CDR2 SQIVND (reference sequence). V dropped 5 bases and J dropped 2; count of bases not matched to a gene: 3. The CDR3: CASSDGQGNQPQHF. In DNA form, the CDR3 reads TGTGCCAGTAGTGACGGACAGGGCAATCAGCCCCAGCATTTT.

This sequence joins TRBV7-8 and TRBJ2-2, with D hard to call. The CDR3 runs to 13 residues. Per germline, CDR1 SGHVS and CDR2 FQNEAQ. V dropped 5 bases and J dropped 6 bases, with 10 bases sitting between them. DNA for the CDR3: TGTGCCAGCAGCCCTAATGAGGCCGGGGAGCTGTTTTTT. It translates to CASSPNEAGELFF. The complete variable domain, with remaining parts taken from reference TRBV7-8 and TRBJ2-2, reads GAGVSQSPRYKVAKRGQDVALRCDPISGHVSLFWYQQALGQGPEFLTYFQNEAQLDKSGLPSDRFFAERPEGSVSTLKIQRTQQEDSAVYLCASSPNEAGELFFGEGSRLTVL.

This sequence joins TRBV23-1 and TRBJ2-7; 11 positions match TRBD1. TRBV23-1 counts as an open reading frame of uncertain function. Trimming took 5 bases from V and 6 from J; bases not matched to a gene: 3. This CDR3 contains 13 residues. The CDR3 loop is CASSFGTGGEQYF. The CDR3 DNA reads TGCGCCAGCAGTTTTGGGACAGGGGGCGAGCAGTACTTC.

In its sample, this clone was seen a few times. This chain connects TRBV27 to TRBJ1-1, with D perhaps matching TRBD1 (6 bases). V was pared by 6 bases and J by 3 bases, with 14 bases between. Germline CDR1 is MNHEY and CDR2 is SMNVEV (reference sequence). There are 14 residues in the CDR3. The DNA of the CDR3 is TGTGCCAGCAGGCCCCGGACAGCTCACACTGAAGCTTTCTTT. Its protein product is CASRPRTAHTEAFF.

V gene TRBV7-9 combines with J gene TRBJ2-7, with TRBD2 as a possible D gene (5 bases). This CDR3 contains 13 residues. Looked up from germline, CDR1 is SEHNR and CDR2 is FQNEAQ (reference sequence). Trimming cost V 5 bases and J 2 bases, with 10 bases left between them. The CDR3 DNA sequence: TGTGCCAGCAGCGAGGACTCGACCTACGAGCAGTACTTC. It is translated as CASSEDSTYEQYF.

CDR3 nucleotide sequence: TGTGCCAGCTCACCAGGGGGGTCTTACTACGAGCAGTACTTC. The encoded protein is CASSPGGSYYEQYF. The rearrangement joins TRBV18 to TRBJ2-7; possibly TRBD2 for D (6 bases). Germline assignment: CDR1 KGHSH and CDR2 LQKENI. The V end lost 2 bases, the J end lost 3 bases, and 11 bases lay between the germline ends. This CDR3 spans 14 amino acids.

The V gene is TRBV3-1 (or the pseudogene TRBV3-2), the J gene TRBJ1-5, with no clear D. This CDR3 contains 12 residues. V lost 4 bases to trimming and J lost 3 bases, with 4 bases between them. The germline V gene encodes CDR1 LGHDT and CDR2 YNNKEL (reference sequence). The DNA for the CDR3 is TGTGCCAGCAGCCGTCACAATCAGCCCCAGCATTTT. This sequence encodes CASSRHNQPQHF.

This chain connects TRBV10-3 to TRBJ2-7; 11 bases match TRBD1. The CDR3 covers 13 residues. The germline V gene encodes CDR1 ENHRY and CDR2 SYGVKD. J lost 2 bases, V lost 11 bases, and 5 bases had no gene match. CDR3 nucleotides: TGTGCCGCGGGGACAGGGGGTGCCTACGAGCAGTACTTC. Its translation is CAAGTGGAYEQYF.

This clone was seen just once. CDR3 amino acids: CASSLGGQPNSPLHF. The CDR3 region has the DNA TGCGCCAGCAGCTTGGGGGGACAGCCTAATTCACCCCTCCACTTT. V is TRBV5-1 and J is TRBJ1-6; the match to TRBD1 covers 7 bases. Germline CDR1 reads SGHRS; CDR2 reads YFSETQ. V dropped 0 bases and J dropped 6; count of bases not matched to a gene: 3. The CDR3 sequence is 15 residues long.

The chain uses TRBV3-1 (or the pseudogene TRBV3-2) and TRBJ1-1; D gene uncertain. The CDR3 contains 14 residues. Germline V CDR1 and CDR2: LGHDT, YNNKEL (reference sequence). Trimming left V 0 bases short and J 6 bases short, with 11 bases between. The CDR3 bases are TGTGCCAGCAGCCAAGAAAGGTTTAGCGCTGAAGCTTTCTTT. Protein: CASSQERFSAEAFF.

The chain combines TRBV12-3 or TRBV12-4 with TRBJ1-2, with D maybe TRBD1 (5 bases). The CDR3 loop spans 13 amino acids. The germline V and J ends were trimmed by 4 bases and 4 bases, with 10 bases remaining between them. This chain's CDR3 is CASSSGGGYGYTF. CDR3 DNA: TGTGCCAGCAGTTCGGGGGGGGGCTATGGCTACACCTTC.

In its sample, this clone was seen once. The gene calls are TRBV21-1 and TRBJ2-3; TRBD2 was called by the table and not checked on the DNA. TRBV21-1 is listed as a pseudogene. This CDR3 spans 11 amino acids. CDR3 in amino acids: CASSKLDTQYF. The CDR3 region has the DNA TGTGCCAGCAGCAAACTAGATACGCAGTATTTT.

This rearrangement joins TRBV7-7 to TRBJ2-5; 7 bases map to TRBD1. V lost 5 bases to trimming and J lost 5 bases; unmatched junction nucleotides: 11. The CDR3 has 15 amino acids. Germline V gene lookup returns CDR1 SSHAT and CDR2 FNYEAQ (reference sequence). This CDR3 is CASSVTGTDRETQYF. DNA for the CDR3: TGTGCCAGCAGCGTTACCGGGACAGACAGGGAGACCCAGTACTTC.

The V call is TRBV6-4, the J call TRBJ2-1; D not certain. With 4 bases removed from V and 0 bases from J, the gap between germline ends came to 10 bases. The CDR3 has 15 amino acids. Per the germline V gene, CDR1 is MRHNA and CDR2 is SNTAGT. CDR3 sequence: CASSVLFPSYNEQFF. CDR3 in DNA: TGTGCCAGCAGTGTTCTCTTCCCCTCCTACAATGAGCAGTTCTTC.

This clone was detected only a few times. The chain uses TRBV10-3 and TRBJ1-6; D possibly corresponds to TRBD1 (5 bases). V gave up 6 bases and J gave up 5 bases, with 14 bases separating them. From germline, CDR1 is ENHRY and CDR2 SYGVKD. CDR3 length equals 15 residues. For the CDR3, the DNA is TGTGCCATCAGGGAACACAGGATTGATAATTCACCCCTCCACTTT. Amino acids: CAIREHRIDNSPLHF.

The chain carries TRBV9 and TRBJ2-7, with D perhaps TRBD1 (6 bases). V shed 0 bases and J shed 3 bases, with 10 bases lying between them. CDR1 is SGDLS, CDR2 YYNGEE, per germline. CDR3 length: 14 amino acids. The CDR3 loop reads CASSVAGQNYEQYF. For the CDR3, the DNA is TGTGCCAGCAGCGTAGCAGGACAGAACTACGAGCAGTACTTC.

The chain carries TRBV4-1 and TRBJ1-3; 7 nucleotides line up with TRBD1. Per germline, CDR1 MGHRA and CDR2 YSYEKL. This CDR3 is built from 15 residues. J was trimmed by 2 bases and V by 3 bases; bases with no gene match: 4. The CDR3 bases are TGCGCCAGCAGCCAGACGACAGGGACTGGAAACACCATATATTTT. Protein: CASSQTTGTGNTIYF.

J is TRBJ2-7 and V is TRBV7-9; possible D gene TRBD2, 6 bases. The CDR3 has 13 residues. CDR1 and CDR2 from the germline V gene are SEHNR and FQNEAQ (reference sequence). V lost 3 bases to trimming and J lost 5 bases, with 11 bases between them. The CDR3 DNA reads as TGTGCCAGCAGCTTGGGGTCGGGGGACGAGCAGTACTTC. Translated: CASSLGSGDEQYF.

This rearrangement joins TRBV28 to TRBJ1-6, with 8 bases fitting TRBD1. This CDR3 is built from 14 residues. Germline lookup yields CDR1 MDHEN and CDR2 SYDVKM. The junction had 5 bases not matched to a gene; V was cut back by 6 bases and J by 7 bases. CDR3 DNA sequence: TGTGCCAGCAGCCAGGGACAGGAGAATTCACCCCTCCACTTT. It is translated as CASSQGQENSPLHF.

The J gene is TRBJ2-2, the V gene TRBV5-1, with 8 nucleotides matching TRBD2. The CDR3 contains 17 residues. The ends lost 2 bases at V and 0 bases at J; junction bases unmatched: 6. From germline, CDR1 is SGHRS and CDR2 YFSETQ. The CDR3 bases are TGCGCCAGCAGCTTCCGGGGGGGTCAAGCGAACACCGGGGAGCTGTTTTTT. Translated, it gives CASSFRGGQANTGELFF.

V is TRBV30 and J is TRBJ1-1, with unresolved D. Germline lookup yields CDR1 GTSNPN and CDR2 SVGIG (reference sequence). The CDR3 extends over 16 amino acids. Trimming took off 0 bases at V and 0 bases at J, with 14 bases between the two ends. CDR3: CAWSVKDLGMNTEAFF. CDR3 in DNA: TGTGCCTGGAGTGTTAAGGACTTAGGGATGAACACTGAAGCTTTCTTT.

The chain has TRBV30 and TRBJ2-1; 7 positions match TRBD2. The V segment lost 3 bases and the J segment 0 bases; nucleotides outside the gene matches: 5. There are 15 residues in the CDR3. Germline V gene lookup returns CDR1 GTSNPN and CDR2 SVGIG (reference sequence). CDR3 DNA: TGTGCCTGGAGGCGGGGACTAAACTCCTACAATGAGCAGTTCTTC. It encodes CAWRRGLNSYNEQFF. Together with reference TRBV30 and TRBJ2-1, the CDR3 gives the full variable domain: SQTIHQWPATLVQPVGSPLSLECTVEGTSNPNLYWYRQAAGRGLQLLFYSVGIGQISSEVPQNLSASRPQDRQFILSSKKLLLSDSGFYLCAWRRGLNSYNEQFFGPGTRLTVL.

V and J are TRBV15 and TRBJ1-1, with no clear D. V gave up 3 bases and J gave up 5 bases, with 19 bases separating them. Germline assignment: CDR1 LNHNV and CDR2 YYDKDF (reference sequence). This CDR3 is 16 amino acids long. The CDR3 spells CATSSPTTKGRTEAFF. In DNA, the CDR3 is TGTGCCACCAGCAGCCCAACGACGAAAGGGAGAACTGAAGCTTTCTTT.

This clone was observed a few times. J is TRBJ2-7 and V is TRBV28; tentative D call: TRBD2 (7 bases). CDR3 length: 14 residues. The germline CDR1 and CDR2 sequences are MDHEN and SYDVKM. V was trimmed by 8 bases and J by 3 bases, leaving 17 bases between them. The CDR3 sequence: CASQGGGAFYEQYF. The CDR3 coding sequence is TGTGCCAGCCAAGGTGGGGGGGCTTTCTACGAGCAGTACTTC.

The chain links TRBV7-9 to TRBJ2-7; D is perhaps TRBD1 (5 bases). The CDR3 totals 15 residues. Germline lookup yields CDR1 SEHNR and CDR2 FQNEAQ (reference sequence). The V and J ends lost 1 base and 0 bases respectively, with 10 bases between them. CDR3 nucleotides: TGTGCCAGCAGCTTAGGAGGAGACAGCTCCTACGAGCAGTACTTC. Protein: CASSLGGDSSYEQYF.

In the case of this clone: This specimen includes other DNA sequences encoding the same CDR3. The rearrangement uses TRBV7-2 and TRBJ1-1; no reliable D call. V lost 1 base, J lost 1 base, and 7 bases lay in between. The length of the CDR3 is 14 residues. Germline V gene lookup returns CDR1 SGHTA and CDR2 FQGNSA. The CDR3 reads CASSLGQRNTEAFF. CDR3 bases: TGTGCCAGCAGCTTAGGGCAACGGAACACTGAAGCTTTCTTT.